Presented here are 16 T cell receptor beta chains from one specimen sequenced in a study of shared clonotypes between healthy human individuals (dated by TCRdb to the early 2020s). Receptors were amplified or captured by the immunoSEQ multiplex PCR assay. Entries here come from immuneACCESS through TCRdb and include only in-frame sequences with V and J called. Some clones fail to appear in such tables; in the studies checked, an unresolved V gene covers under half of the shortfall, and the cause of the remainder is unknown. The sample table shows about 1.5 million clones, and roughly 96% are seen once. Approximately 1.1% of the sample is held by the ten biggest clonotypes. What was sequenced was naive CD4+ T cells sorted from blood. Taken with the paper, the label for cell subset or site translates to: CD45RA+ positively selected. The receptors derive from a man aged 25 to 40 in good health.

The chain is built from TRBV5-1 and TRBJ1-1, with D possibly TRBD1 on 6 matching bases. The V and J ends lost 4 bases and 0 bases respectively, with 16 bases between them. The CDR3 consists of 16 residues. Germline V gives CDR1 SGHRS, CDR2 YFSETQ. For the CDR3, the DNA is TGCGCCAGCAGCCGCGAAAATACAGGGTTGAACACTGAAGCTTTCTTT. Its translation is CASSRENTGLNTEAFF.

The chain employs TRBV7-2 and TRBJ1-3; 7 nucleotides align to TRBD1. CDR1 SGHTA and CDR2 FQGNSA come from the germline V gene. This CDR3 region has 15 residues. V gave up 4 bases and J gave up 3 bases; unmatched junction bases: 6. This CDR3 is CASSYRGGYGNTIYF. As DNA, the CDR3 is TGTGCCAGCAGCTACAGGGGAGGTTATGGAAACACCATATATTTT.

Written as DNA, the CDR3 is TGTGCCAGCAGTTTACACACACAAGGAGGGGATGGCTACACCTTC. Its translation is CASSLHTQGGDGYTF. The chain uses TRBV28 and TRBJ1-2; tentatively, D is TRBD1 (5 bases). The V end was cut by 2 bases, the J end by 6 bases, with 16 bases between. The CDR3 loop spans 15 amino acids. Germline V gives CDR1 MDHEN, CDR2 SYDVKM.

J is TRBJ2-7 and V is TRBV14; no clear D gene. The CDR3 length is 13 residues. Trimming shortened V by 5 bases and J by 2 bases, and 10 bases separated the two germline ends. Per germline, CDR1 SGHDN and CDR2 FVKESK. CDR3 in DNA: TGTGCCAGCAGCTCGACGGTGACCTACGAGCAGTACTTC. This sequence encodes CASSSTVTYEQYF. Full variable domain (outside the CDR3, taken from reference TRBV14 and TRBJ2-7): EAGVTQFPSHSVIEKGQTVTLRCDPISGHDNLYWYRRVMGKEIKFLLHFVKESKQDESGMPNNRFLAERTGGTYSTLKVQPAELEDSGVYFCASSSTVTYEQYFGPGTRLTVT.

The J gene is TRBJ2-7, the V gene TRBV2, with TRBD1 identical over 8 bases. With 6 bases clipped from V and 2 bases from J, the junction kept 3 bases outside the gene matches. The CDR3 has 13 amino acids. The germline CDR1 and CDR2 sequences are SNHLY and FYNNEI. The CDR3 coding sequence is TGTGCCAGCAGCCGGGACAGGACCTACGAGCAGTACTTC. Translating it yields CASSRDRTYEQYF.

The gene calls are TRBV19 and TRBJ2-3, with D possibly matching TRBD2 (5 bases). Germline-derived CDR1 and CDR2 are LNHDA and SQIVND (reference sequence). The CDR3 is 15 residues long. V dropped 3 bases and J dropped 4 bases, with 14 bases sitting between them. For the CDR3, the DNA is TGTGCCAGTAGTATGTGGACGAGGGCCCCAGATACGCAGTATTTT. Protein sequence: CASSMWTRAPDTQYF.

On this clone itself: Other nucleotide sequences in the sample specify the same CDR3. V usage is TRBV30 and J usage is TRBJ2-7, with D uncertain. V lost 2 bases to trimming and J lost 7 bases, with 9 bases between them. The germline V gene has CDR1 GTSNPN and CDR2 SVGIG (reference sequence). The CDR3 is 11 amino acids. The CDR3 spells CAWSRVGEQYF. CDR3 DNA: TGTGCCTGGAGTAGAGTGGGAGAGCAGTACTTC.

The V call is TRBV7-2, the J call TRBJ2-3; 9 bases map to TRBD2. The CDR3 contains 17 residues. Trimming took 5 bases from V and 1 from J; bases not matched to a gene: 10. Germline CDR1 SGHTA, CDR2 FQGNSA. CDR3 in amino acids: CASSPYGPSGGTDTQYF. The DNA for the CDR3 is TGTGCCAGCAGCCCATACGGGCCTAGCGGGGGCACAGATACGCAGTATTTT.

The chain is built from TRBV7-8 and TRBJ2-7; possible D gene TRBD1, 6 bases. CDR3 length: 15 amino acids. The V gene's germline CDR1 is SGHVS and CDR2 FQNEAQ. V lost 1 base and J lost 1, with 11 bases in between. CDR3 sequence: CASSLEQGRSYEQYF. For the CDR3, the DNA is TGTGCCAGCAGCTTAGAGCAGGGGCGATCCTACGAGCAGTACTTC.

In regard to this clone: The identical CDR3 is also encoded by other nucleotide sequences in the sample. V and J are TRBV18 and TRBJ2-5, with D possibly being TRBD1 or TRBD2 (5 bases each). Trimming stripped 2 bases from V and 5 bases from J, with 6 bases between. Germline CDR1 and CDR2: KGHSH and LQKENI. The CDR3 runs 12 residues. CDR3: CASSPEGETQYF. The CDR3, as DNA: TGTGCCAGCTCACCAGAGGGGGAGACCCAGTACTTC.

V gene TRBV2 combines with J gene TRBJ2-5; D unclear. This CDR3 spans 12 amino acids. Trimming shortened V by 6 bases and J by 4 bases, and 9 bases separated the two germline ends. Germline CDR1 is SNHLY and CDR2 is FYNNEI. CDR3 amino acids: CASRSERETQYF. DNA for the CDR3: TGTGCCAGCAGGTCGGAGCGAGAGACCCAGTACTTC.

As to this clone: The same CDR3 can be traced to other DNA sequences in this sample. The genes are TRBV5-1 and TRBJ2-7; TRBD2 agrees at 14 bases. Trimming took 4 bases from V and 4 from J; bases not matched to a gene: 7. The CDR3 runs 16 residues. Per the germline V gene, CDR1 is SGHRS and CDR2 is YFSETQ. CDR3 DNA: TGCGCCAGCAGCCTGGGGACTAGCGGGAGCTCGTACGAGCAGTACTTC. It specifies CASSLGTSGSSYEQYF.

This rearrangement joins TRBV10-3 to TRBJ2-7; 7 bases map to TRBD2. CDR3 length: 14 residues. V lost 2 bases to trimming and J lost 2 bases; unmatched junction nucleotides: 3. The germline V gene encodes CDR1 ENHRY and CDR2 SYGVKD. The CDR3 loop reads CAISEVLAAYEQYF. DNA for the CDR3: TGTGCCATCAGTGAGGTTCTAGCGGCCTACGAGCAGTACTTC.

The chain carries TRBV5-4 and TRBJ2-7, with TRBD1 identical over 8 bases. The V gene end was trimmed by 10 bases and the J gene end by 6 bases; junction bases not matched to a gene: 6. The CDR3 totals 11 residues. In germline, CDR1 is SGHNT, CDR2 YYREEE (reference sequence). DNA for the CDR3: TGTGCCTCAGGGGGCCTAAGCGAGCAGTACTTC. Its translation: CASGGLSEQYF.

The chain carries TRBV5-4 and TRBJ1-1; the D gene is possibly TRBD1 (5 bases). This CDR3 contains 14 residues. Trimming shortened V by 3 bases and J by 1 base, and 10 bases separated the two germline ends. Germline lookup yields CDR1 SGHNT and CDR2 YYREEE (reference sequence). The CDR3 loop is CASSWQGRNTEAFF. The DNA for the CDR3 is TGTGCCAGCAGCTGGCAGGGCAGGAACACTGAAGCTTTCTTT.

The genes are TRBV27 and TRBJ2-7; maybe TRBD2 (5 bases). Looked up from germline, CDR1 is MNHEY and CDR2 is SMNVEV (reference sequence). V was shortened by 6 bases and J by 6 bases, with 18 bases between the two germline ends. The CDR3 has 14 amino acids. CDR3 nucleotides: TGTGCCAGCAGATACTCCCAAGCGGCTGGCGAGCAGTACTTC. Translated, it gives CASRYSQAAGEQYF.